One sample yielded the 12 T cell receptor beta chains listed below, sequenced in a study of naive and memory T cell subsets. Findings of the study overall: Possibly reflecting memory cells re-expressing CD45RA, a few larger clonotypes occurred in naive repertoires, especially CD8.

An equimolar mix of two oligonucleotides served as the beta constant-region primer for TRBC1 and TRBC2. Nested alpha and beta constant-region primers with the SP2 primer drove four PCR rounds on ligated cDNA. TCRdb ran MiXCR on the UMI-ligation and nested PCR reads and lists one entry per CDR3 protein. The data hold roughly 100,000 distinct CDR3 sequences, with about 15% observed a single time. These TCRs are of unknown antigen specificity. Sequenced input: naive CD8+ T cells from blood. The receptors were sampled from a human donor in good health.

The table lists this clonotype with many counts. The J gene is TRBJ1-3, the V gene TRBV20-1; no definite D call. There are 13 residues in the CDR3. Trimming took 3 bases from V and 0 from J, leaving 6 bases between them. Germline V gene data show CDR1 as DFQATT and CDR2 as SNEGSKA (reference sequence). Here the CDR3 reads CSASEISGNTIYF. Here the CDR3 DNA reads TGCAGTGCTAGCGAAATCTCTGGAAACACCATATATTTT.

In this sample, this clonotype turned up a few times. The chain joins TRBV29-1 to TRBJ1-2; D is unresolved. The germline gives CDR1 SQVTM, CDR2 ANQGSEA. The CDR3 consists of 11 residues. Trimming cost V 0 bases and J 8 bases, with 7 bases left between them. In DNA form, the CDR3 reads TGCAGCGTTGAAGACATAGGAGGCTACACCTTC. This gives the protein CSVEDIGGYTF.

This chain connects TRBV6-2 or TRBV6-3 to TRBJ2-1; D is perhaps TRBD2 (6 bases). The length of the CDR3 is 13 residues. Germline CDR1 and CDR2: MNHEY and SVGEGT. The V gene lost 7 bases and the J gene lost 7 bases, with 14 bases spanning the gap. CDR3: CASTTSWGNEQFF. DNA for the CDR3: TGTGCCAGCACTACTAGCTGGGGGAATGAGCAGTTCTTC.

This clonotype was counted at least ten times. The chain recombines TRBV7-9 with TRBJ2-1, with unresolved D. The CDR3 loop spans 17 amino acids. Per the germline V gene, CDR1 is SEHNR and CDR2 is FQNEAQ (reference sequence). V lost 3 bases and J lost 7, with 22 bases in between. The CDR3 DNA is TGTGCCAGCAGCTTCGACGACGGCCGAGGTGAAGGTAATGAGCAGTTCTTC. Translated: CASSFDDGRGEGNEQFF.

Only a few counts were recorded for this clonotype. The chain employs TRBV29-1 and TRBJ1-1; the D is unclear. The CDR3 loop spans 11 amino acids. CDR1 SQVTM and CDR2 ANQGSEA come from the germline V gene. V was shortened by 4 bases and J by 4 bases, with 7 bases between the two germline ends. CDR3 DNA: TGCAGCGTTGTGTTCGGCACTGAAGCTTTCTTT. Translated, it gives CSVVFGTEAFF.

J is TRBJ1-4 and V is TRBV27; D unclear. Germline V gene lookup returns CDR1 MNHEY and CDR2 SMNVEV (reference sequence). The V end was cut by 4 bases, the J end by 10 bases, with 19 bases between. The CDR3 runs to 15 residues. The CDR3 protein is CASSSRFDPLGKLFF. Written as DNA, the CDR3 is TGTGCCAGCAGTTCACGGTTCGACCCACTGGGAAAACTGTTTTTT.

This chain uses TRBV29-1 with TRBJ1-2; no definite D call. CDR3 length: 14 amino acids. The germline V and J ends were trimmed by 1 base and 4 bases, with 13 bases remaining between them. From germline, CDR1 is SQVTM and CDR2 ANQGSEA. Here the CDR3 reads CSVEAPGGSYGYTF. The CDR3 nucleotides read TGCAGCGTTGAAGCTCCAGGAGGGAGCTATGGCTACACCTTC. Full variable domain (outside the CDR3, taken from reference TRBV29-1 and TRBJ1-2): SAVISQKPSRDICQRGTSLTIQCQVDSQVTMMFWYRQQPGQSLTLIATANQGSEATYESGFVIDKFPISRPNLTFSTLTVSNMSPEDSSIYLCSVEAPGGSYGYTFGSGTRLTVV.

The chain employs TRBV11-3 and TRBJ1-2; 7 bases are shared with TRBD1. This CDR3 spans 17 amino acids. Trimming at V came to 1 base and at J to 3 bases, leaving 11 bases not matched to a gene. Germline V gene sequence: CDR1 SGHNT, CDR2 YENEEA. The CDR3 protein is CASSLGGLIGTDYGYTF. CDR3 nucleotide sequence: TGTGCCAGCAGCTTAGGAGGTTTGATTGGGACAGACTATGGCTACACCTTC.

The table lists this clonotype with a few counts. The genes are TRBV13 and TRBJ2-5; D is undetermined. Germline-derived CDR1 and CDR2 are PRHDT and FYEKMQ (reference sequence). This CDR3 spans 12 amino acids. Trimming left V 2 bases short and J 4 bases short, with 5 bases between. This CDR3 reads CASSLFRETQYF. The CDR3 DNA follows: TGTGCCAGCAGCTTATTCCGAGAGACCCAGTACTTC.

In DNA form, the CDR3 reads TGTGCCAGCAGTTACGTAAGAGACACTGAAGCTTTCTTT. Its translation is CASSYVRDTEAFF. The chain recombines TRBV6-5 with TRBJ1-1; D not resolved. V lost 2 bases, J lost 3 bases, and 7 bases lay in between. CDR3 size: 13 residues. CDR1 is MNHEY and CDR2 is SVGAGI in the germline V gene.

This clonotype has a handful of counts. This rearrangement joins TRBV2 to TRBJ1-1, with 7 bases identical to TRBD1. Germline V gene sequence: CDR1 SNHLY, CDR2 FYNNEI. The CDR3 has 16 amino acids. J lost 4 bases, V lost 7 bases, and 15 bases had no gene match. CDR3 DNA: TGTGCCAGCATTGGTGACAGGGTGGGATTTGGCACTGAAGCTTTCTTT. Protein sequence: CASIGDRVGFGTEAFF.

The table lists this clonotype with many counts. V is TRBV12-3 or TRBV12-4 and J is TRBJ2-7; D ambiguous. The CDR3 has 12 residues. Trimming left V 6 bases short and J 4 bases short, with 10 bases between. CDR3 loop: CASRDGPYEQYF. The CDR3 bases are TGTGCCAGCAGGGATGGTCCGTACGAGCAGTACTTC.